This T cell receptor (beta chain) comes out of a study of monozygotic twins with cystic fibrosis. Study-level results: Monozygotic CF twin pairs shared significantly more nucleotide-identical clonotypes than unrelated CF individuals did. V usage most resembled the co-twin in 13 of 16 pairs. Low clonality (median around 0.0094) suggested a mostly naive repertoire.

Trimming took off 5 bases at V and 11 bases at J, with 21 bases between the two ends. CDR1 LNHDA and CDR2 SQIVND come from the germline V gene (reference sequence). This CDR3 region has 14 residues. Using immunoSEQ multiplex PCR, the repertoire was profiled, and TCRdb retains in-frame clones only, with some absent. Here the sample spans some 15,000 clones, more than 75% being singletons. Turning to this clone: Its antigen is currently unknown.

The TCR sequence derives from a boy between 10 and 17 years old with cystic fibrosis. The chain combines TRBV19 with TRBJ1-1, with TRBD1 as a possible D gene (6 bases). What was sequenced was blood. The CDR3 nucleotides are TGTGCCAGTAGTCCCCAGAGGGGGGGGCTTCATGCTTTCTTT. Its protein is CASSPQRGGLHAFF.